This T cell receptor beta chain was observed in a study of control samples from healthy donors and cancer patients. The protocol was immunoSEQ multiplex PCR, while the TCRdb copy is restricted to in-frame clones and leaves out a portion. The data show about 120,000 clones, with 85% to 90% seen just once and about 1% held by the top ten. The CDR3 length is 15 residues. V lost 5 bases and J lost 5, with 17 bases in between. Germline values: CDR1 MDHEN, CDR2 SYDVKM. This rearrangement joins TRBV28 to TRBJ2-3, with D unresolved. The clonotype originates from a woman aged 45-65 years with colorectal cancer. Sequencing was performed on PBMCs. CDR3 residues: CASSVPFGVGDTQYF. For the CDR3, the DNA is TGTGCCAGCAGTGTCCCATTCGGAGTAGGAGATACGCAGTATTTT.